The 16 T cell receptor beta chains given below trace back to one sample, sequenced in a study of diagnostic markers for celiac disease (dated by TCRdb to about 2020). The data were produced on an Illumina MiSeq. Once TCRdb had reprocessed the reads, it stored one entry per CDR3 protein sequence and supplied no DNA. The table for this sample lists a few thousand distinct CDR3 sequences. Under 7% of the sample rests with the top ten. Sequencing used either unsorted cells or a sorted T cell fraction (not recorded which). The receptors originated from a human donor. This table probably holds off-target reads from a library built for another chain.

Its frequency marks this clonotype as medium-sized. This sequence joins TRBV12-3 or TRBV12-4 and TRBJ2-7; the D call of TRBD1 rests on TCRdb alone, since no DNA is present to check it. CDR3 length: 12 amino acids. The chain's CDR3 is CASRDRAHEQYF.

The CDR3 here is CASRQGGNTIYF. V is TRBV2 and J is TRBJ1-3; the TCRdb call, TRBD1, lacks DNA for checking. The CDR3 covers 12 residues. Germline lookup yields CDR1 SNHLY and CDR2 FYNNEI.

This clonotype registers medium-sized (0.01 to 0.1%) by frequency. The chain employs TRBV30 and TRBJ2-7; without DNA, the TCRdb call of TRBD2 cannot be checked. The germline gives CDR1 GTSNPN, CDR2 SVGIG (reference sequence). The CDR3 has 12 amino acids. Here the CDR3 reads CAWSVLASEQYF.

This chain joins TRBV27 and TRBJ2-7; there is no DNA to check the TCRdb D call of TRBD1. Germline loops: CDR1 MNHEY, CDR2 SMNVEV (reference sequence). The length of the CDR3 is 13 residues. The CDR3 sequence is CASTSWGGGEQYF.

Judged by frequency, this clonotype is medium-sized. The rearrangement uses TRBV5-6 and TRBJ1-2; the D call of TRBD1 rests on TCRdb alone, since no DNA is present to check it. Per the germline V gene, CDR1 is SGHDT and CDR2 is YYEEEE. The CDR3 spans 13 residues. The CDR3: CASSLEQVYGYTF.

The chain combines TRBV29-1 with TRBJ2-1; TCRdb's assignment of TRBD2 cannot be checked, as there is no DNA. CDR3 length: 14 residues. Germline values: CDR1 SQVTM, CDR2 ANQGSEA. CDR3: CSVAGWSSYNEQFF.

According to its frequency, this clonotype is medium-sized. CDR3 amino acids: CASSSTGYEQYF. The V gene is TRBV7-2, the J gene TRBJ2-7; TCRdb calls TRBD1, which cannot be checked without DNA. The germline gives CDR1 SGHTA, CDR2 FQGNSA. The CDR3 totals 12 residues.

By frequency, this clonotype is medium-sized. The chain uses TRBV6-5 and TRBJ1-2; TCRdb designates TRBD1, a call that cannot be tested without DNA. The CDR3 has 12 residues. Germline lookup yields CDR1 MNHEY and CDR2 SVGAGI. CDR3 loop: CASQDRAYGYTF.

The V and J genes are TRBV18 and TRBJ1-1; TCRdb's D gene call, TRBD1, goes unchecked for lack of DNA. The CDR3 spans 13 residues. The germline V gene encodes CDR1 KGHSH and CDR2 LQKENI. CDR3 loop: CASQRGAGTEAFF. Filled out from reference TRBV18 and TRBJ1-1, the complete variable domain reads NAGVMQNPRHLVRRRGQEARLRCSPMKGHSHVYWYRQLPEEGLKFMVYLQKENIIDESGMPKERFSAEFPKEGPSILRIQQVVRGDSAAYFCASQRGAGTEAFFGQGTRLTVV.

V and J are TRBV12-3 or TRBV12-4 and TRBJ1-1; the D call of TRBD1 rests on TCRdb alone, since no DNA is present to check it. This CDR3 region has 12 residues. CDR3: CASSTSDREAFF.

This clonotype is medium-sized (0.01 to 0.1%) by frequency. The V gene is TRBV5-4, the J gene TRBJ1-1. The CDR3 runs 12 residues. Germline V CDR1 and CDR2: SGHNT, YYREEE (reference sequence). The CDR3 loop reads CASSFDDTEAFF.

The chain uses TRBV6-5 and TRBJ2-7; the TCRdb D gene call, TRBD2, has no DNA to confirm it. The CDR3 has 13 amino acids. CDR1 MNHEY and CDR2 SVGAGI come from the germline V gene. CDR3 protein: CASTQTPPGEQYF.

This chain joins TRBV5-6 and TRBJ1-1; TCRdb's D gene call, TRBD1, goes unchecked for lack of DNA. The length of the CDR3 is 15 residues. CDR1 SGHDT and CDR2 YYEEEE come from the germline V gene. CDR3 amino acids: CASSFSGQGAFEAFF.

This clonotype ranks as medium-sized in terms of frequency. The chain has TRBV6-6 and TRBJ1-2; as DNA is missing, the TRBD1 call by TCRdb cannot be tested. This CDR3 is built from 12 residues. Germline V CDR1 and CDR2: MNHNY, SVGAGI (reference sequence). CDR3 loop: CASSYNGGGYTF.

This chain links TRBV20-1 with TRBJ1-6; TCRdb's D call of TRBD1 is untestable without DNA. CDR3 length equals 15 residues. Germline values: CDR1 DFQATT, CDR2 SNEGSKA (reference sequence). CDR3 region: CSAGTGGAYNSPLHF.

Judged by frequency, this clonotype is medium-sized. V and J are TRBV5-1 and TRBJ2-7; TCRdb lists TRBD1, though no DNA is available to test this call. Germline loops: CDR1 SGHRS, CDR2 YFSETQ. CDR3 length equals 14 residues. CDR3 in amino acids: CASSPGPQSDEQYF.